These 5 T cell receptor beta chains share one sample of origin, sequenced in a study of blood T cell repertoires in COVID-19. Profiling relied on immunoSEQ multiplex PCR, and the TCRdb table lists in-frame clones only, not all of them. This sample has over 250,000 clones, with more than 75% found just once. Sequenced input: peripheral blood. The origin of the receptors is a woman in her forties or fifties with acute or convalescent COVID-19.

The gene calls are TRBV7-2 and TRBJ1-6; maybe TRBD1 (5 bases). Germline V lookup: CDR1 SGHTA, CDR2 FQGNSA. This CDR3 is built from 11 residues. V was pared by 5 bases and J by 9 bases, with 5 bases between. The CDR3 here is CASSQGSPLHF. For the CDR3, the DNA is TGTGCCAGCAGCCAGGGTTCACCCCTCCACTTT.

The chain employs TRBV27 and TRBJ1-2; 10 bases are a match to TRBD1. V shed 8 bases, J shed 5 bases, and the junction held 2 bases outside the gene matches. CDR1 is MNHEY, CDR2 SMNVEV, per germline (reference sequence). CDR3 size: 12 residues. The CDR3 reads CASAGQGYGYTF. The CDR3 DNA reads TGTGCCAGCGCGGGACAGGGGTATGGCTACACCTTC.

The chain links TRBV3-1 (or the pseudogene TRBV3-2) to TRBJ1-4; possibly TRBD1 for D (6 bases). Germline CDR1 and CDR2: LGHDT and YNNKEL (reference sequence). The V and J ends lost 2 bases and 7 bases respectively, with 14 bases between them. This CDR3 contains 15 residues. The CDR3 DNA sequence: TGTGCCAGCAGCCAACTACAGGGAGGGGCTGAAAAACTGTTTTTT. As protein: CASSQLQGGAEKLFF.

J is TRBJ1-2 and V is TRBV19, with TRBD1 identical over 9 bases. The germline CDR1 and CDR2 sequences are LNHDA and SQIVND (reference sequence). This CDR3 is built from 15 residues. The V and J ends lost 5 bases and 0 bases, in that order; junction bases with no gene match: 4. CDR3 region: CASSSDRGANYGYTF. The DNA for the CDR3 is TGTGCCAGTAGTTCCGACAGGGGGGCTAACTATGGCTACACCTTC.

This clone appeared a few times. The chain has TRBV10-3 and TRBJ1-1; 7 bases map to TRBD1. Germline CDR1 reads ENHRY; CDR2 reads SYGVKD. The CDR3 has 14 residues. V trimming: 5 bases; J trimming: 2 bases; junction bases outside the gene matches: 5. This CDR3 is CAISRDSGNTEAFF. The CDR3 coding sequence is TGTGCCATCAGTCGGGACAGCGGTAACACTGAAGCTTTCTTT.